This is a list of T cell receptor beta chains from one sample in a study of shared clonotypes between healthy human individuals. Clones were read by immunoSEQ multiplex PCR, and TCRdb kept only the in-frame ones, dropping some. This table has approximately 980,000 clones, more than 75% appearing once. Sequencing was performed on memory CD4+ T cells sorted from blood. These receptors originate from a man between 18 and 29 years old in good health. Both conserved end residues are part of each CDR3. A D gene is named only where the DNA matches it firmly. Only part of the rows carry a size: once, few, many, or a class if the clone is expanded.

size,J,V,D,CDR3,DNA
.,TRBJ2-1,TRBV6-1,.,CASSEGQVAGNEQFF,TGTGCCAGCAGTGAAGGACAGGTGGCCGGCAATGAGCAGTTCTTC
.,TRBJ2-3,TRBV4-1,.,CASSQQDGLSTDTQYF,TGCGCCAGCAGCCAACAAGACGGCCTTAGCACAGATACGCAGTATTTT
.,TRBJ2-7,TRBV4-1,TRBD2,CASSQDGSGRWREQYF,TGCGCCAGCAGCCAAGACGGTAGCGGGAGGTGGCGCGAGCAGTACTTC
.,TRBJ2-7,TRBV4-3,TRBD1,CASSQLQGAEQYF,TGCGCCAGCAGCCAGCTCCAGGGGGCCGAGCAGTACTTC
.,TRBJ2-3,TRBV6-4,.,CASLDGGADTQYF,TGTGCCAGCCTTGATGGGGGGGCCGATACGCAGTATTTT
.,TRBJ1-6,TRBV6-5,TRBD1,CASSYGDSSYNSPLHF,TGTGCCAGCAGTTACGGGGACAGCTCCTATAATTCACCCCTCCACTTT
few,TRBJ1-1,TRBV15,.,CATSRGGMNTEAFF,TGTGCCACCAGCAGAGGGGGGATGAACACTGAAGCTTTCTTT
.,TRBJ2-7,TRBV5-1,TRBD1,CASRTGSSYEQYF,TGCGCCAGCAGGACAGGGAGCTCCTACGAGCAGTACTTC
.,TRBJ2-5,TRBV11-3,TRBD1,CASSLGIGTGGEETQYF,TGTGCCAGCAGCTTAGGGATCGGGACAGGGGGCGAAGAGACCCAGTACTTC
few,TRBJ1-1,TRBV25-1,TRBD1,CASRDRVAEAFF,TGTGCCAGCAGAGACAGGGTCGCTGAAGCTTTCTTT
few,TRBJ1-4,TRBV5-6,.,CASSWGLNNEKLFF,TGTGCCAGCAGCTGGGGACTAAATAATGAAAAACTGTTTTTT
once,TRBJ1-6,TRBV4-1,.,CASSLGRQLNSPLHF,TGCGCCAGCAGCCTTGGGAGGCAGCTTAATTCACCCCTCCACTTT
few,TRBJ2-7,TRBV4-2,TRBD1,CASSQEGWQGAQYEQYF,TGTGCCAGCAGCCAAGAGGGGTGGCAGGGGGCGCAGTACGAGCAGTACTTC
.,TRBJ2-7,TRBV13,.,CASSYLGRVTYF,TGTGCCAGCAGCTACCTAGGGCGGGTAACGTACTTC
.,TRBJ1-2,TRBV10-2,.,CASSERSAYGYTF,TGCGCCAGCAGTGAGCGGTCAGCCTATGGCTACACCTTC
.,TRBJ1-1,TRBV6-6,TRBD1,CASREDRERNTEAFF,TGTGCCAGCAGGGAGGACAGGGAAAGGAACACTGAAGCTTTCTTT
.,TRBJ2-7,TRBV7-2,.,CASSLQGSLPYEQYF,TGTGCCAGCAGCTTACAGGGAAGCCTACCCTACGAGCAGTACTTC
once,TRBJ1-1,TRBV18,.,CASSPGQRADTEAFF,TGTGCCAGCTCACCAGGCCAGCGAGCGGACACTGAAGCTTTCTTT
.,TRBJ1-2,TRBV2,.,CASSALLTTRYGYTF,TGTGCCAGCAGTGCGCTTCTGACCACGCGGTATGGCTACACCTTC
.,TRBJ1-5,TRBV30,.,CAWGKVSGQPQHF,TGTGCCTGGGGGAAGGTTTCGGGGCAGCCCCAGCATTTT
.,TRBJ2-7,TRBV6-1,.,CASSVFDTYEQYF,TGTGCCAGCAGTGTCTTCGACACTTACGAGCAGTACTTC